This T cell receptor beta chain was identified in a study of T-cell reconstitution after alpha-beta-depleted transplantation in children. Germline values: CDR1 SGHKS, CDR2 YYEKEE (reference sequence). V lost 0 bases, J lost 2 bases, and 11 bases lay in between. This CDR3 contains 15 residues. This clonotype was seen ten or more times. Preparation of the TCRbeta library used unique molecular identifiers. Each CDR3 protein gets one entry after TCRdb re-called the PCR reads with MiXCR. The data show 200,000 to 250,000 distinct CDR3 sequences, approximately 9.9% seen once. The sample here was PBMCs from the stem cell graft donor, taken from the stem cell graft. V is TRBV5-5 and J is TRBJ2-5; D perhaps matches TRBD2 (6 bases). The TCR originated in a human donor who donated a stem cell graft to a child with SCID. The CDR3 is CASSLGRVAQETQYF. The CDR3, as DNA: TGTGCCAGCAGCTTGGGGAGGGTGGCTCAAGAGACCCAGTACTTC.